This paragraph reports one TCR beta chain. Its antigen is as yet unknown. This sample was included in a study of T cell responses to AZD1222 COVID-19 vaccine. Study background: Combined were second doses at about 4 or about 12 weeks. Study-level results: Spike-spanning, vaccine-associated CD4 TCRs were dominant at 160-218 and 743-854. Samples come after the peak T cell response, not at day 14. Nearly half of spike-specific TCRs reportedly go after variant regions that carry no mutations.

The protocol was immunoSEQ multiplex PCR, while the TCRdb copy is restricted to in-frame clones and leaves out a portion. The table includes roughly 100,000 clones, roughly 91% detected once. The starting material was peripheral blood, obtained on day 0 of AZD1222 vaccination. The sequence derives from an adult in good health.

The DNA for the CDR3 is TGCGCCAGCAGCTTGATCGGGGGGCGAGAAAACACCATATATTTT. It is translated as CASSLIGGRENTIYF. The V gene is TRBV5-1, the J gene TRBJ1-3; a weak D match, TRBD1 (6 bases). Germline CDR1 reads SGHRS; CDR2 reads YFSETQ. The CDR3 covers 15 residues. Deletions cut 1 base from V and 6 bases from J, with 14 bases between.